This TCR beta chain was retrieved from a study of prognosis after radiotherapy for stage I lung cancer. About the research overall: The study recorded squamous cell carcinoma in several patients and adenocarcinoma in approximately twelve. Across the cohort, concurrent therapy accompanying stereotactic body radiotherapy was administered to no patient.

The genomic DNA TCR beta CDR3 region underwent two rounds of multiplex PCR. The first round of PCR was done with primers that matched each TRBV and TRBJ gene. TCRdb redid the calling of the multiplex PCR reads with MiXCR, one entry per CDR3 protein. The table records 15,000 to 20,000 distinct CDR3 sequences, roughly 30% of them present only once. Many counts were recorded for this clonotype. This CDR3 has 12 residues. Germline V gene sequence: CDR1 SGHAT, CDR2 FQNNGV. V was shortened by 1 base and J by 2 bases, with 1 base between the two germline ends. The input for sequencing was PBMCs, taken before or after stereotactic body radiation therapy (not recorded which). This rearrangement joins TRBV11-2 to TRBJ2-3; D is unclear. This clonotype originated in a donor aged 50 or older with non-small cell lung cancer. The CDR3, as DNA: TGTGCCAGCAGCTTAGTCACAGATACGCAGTATTTT. Its translation is CASSLVTDTQYF.